These T cell receptor beta chains were read from a single sample in a study of cytomegalovirus exposure and HLA in healthy donors. Assay: immunoSEQ multiplex PCR; the TCRdb copy retains only in-frame clones and omits some. The sample shows approximately 89,000 clones, 81% of them seen only once. Sequencing input: PBMCs. Source of these receptors: a human donor in good health. Both conserved end residues are part of each CDR3. Fields, in order: D gene, J gene, clone size, V gene, CDR3 DNA, CDR3 protein. The D gene is left open where the match is weak. Rows may omit the clone size; those that give it use once, few, many or a size class.

D: TRBD1; J: TRBJ1-2; size: few; V: TRBV4-3; DNA: TGCGCCAGCAGCCAAGATCGTTTCGGGACAGGGATGAATGGCTACACCTTC; CDR3: CASSQDRFGTGMNGYTF
D: .; J: TRBJ2-7; size: .; V: TRBV10-3; DNA: TGTGCCATCAGTGAGCAGGCCCTCAACGAGCAGTACTTC; CDR3: CAISEQALNEQYF
D: .; J: TRBJ2-3; size: .; V: TRBV4-2; DNA: TGTGCCAGCAGCCAATCGGGACTTGCGCAGTATTTT; CDR3: CASSQSGLAQYF
D: TRBD1; J: TRBJ2-7; size: few; V: TRBV27; DNA: TGTGCCAGCAGCCGGGACAGGGGGTCTCTCGAGCAGTACTTC; CDR3: CASSRDRGSLEQYF
D: .; J: TRBJ2-1; size: .; V: TRBV5-1; DNA: TGCGCCAGCAGAACCCTACCGGGAGTCTGGGATGAGCAGTTCTTC; CDR3: CASRTLPGVWDEQFF
D: TRBD1; J: TRBJ1-1; size: few; V: TRBV10-3; DNA: TGTGCCATCAGTGGGACAGGGCGGAACACTGAAGCTTTCTTT; CDR3: CAISGTGRNTEAFF
D: .; J: TRBJ2-7; size: .; V: TRBV11-3; DNA: TGTGCCAGCAGCTTAGAGGGGGGAAGCTCCTACGAGCAGTACTTC; CDR3: CASSLEGGSSYEQYF
D: TRBD1; J: TRBJ1-1; size: .; V: TRBV6-5; DNA: TGTGCCAGCAGAATGGGACAGCCAAACACTGAAGCTTTCTTT; CDR3: CASRMGQPNTEAFF
D: .; J: TRBJ2-7; size: .; V: TRBV5-6; DNA: TGTGCCAGCAGCTTGGCGGGTCGGTCCTCCTACGAGCAGTACTTC; CDR3: CASSLAGRSSYEQYF
D: .; J: TRBJ2-3; size: once; V: TRBV5-1; DNA: TGCGCCAGCAGAAGACCGACGGGGGGCCTCACAGATACGCAGTATTTT; CDR3: CASRRPTGGLTDTQYF
D: TRBD2; J: TRBJ2-1; size: .; V: TRBV5-1; DNA: TGCGCCAGCAGCCTCCCCAGCGGGGGGACATACAATGAGCAGTTCTTC; CDR3: CASSLPSGGTYNEQFF
D: TRBD2; J: TRBJ2-1; size: .; V: TRBV2; DNA: TGTGCCAGCATTCGGACTAGCGGGAGCCACAATGAGCAGTTCTTC; CDR3: CASIRTSGSHNEQFF
D: .; J: TRBJ1-2; size: .; V: TRBV5-4; DNA: TGTGCCAGCAGCTTGGAAGGGGCGCGGGGCTACACCTTC; CDR3: CASSLEGARGYTF
D: TRBD2; J: TRBJ2-5; size: .; V: TRBV5-4; DNA: TGTGCCAGCAGCAGAATGGGGGGGGAAGGAGAGACCCAGTACTTC; CDR3: CASSRMGGEGETQYF
D: .; J: TRBJ2-7; size: .; V: TRBV28; DNA: TGTGCCAGCACCGAGGTAAGCCCGACCTACGAGCAGTACTTC; CDR3: CASTEVSPTYEQYF
D: .; J: TRBJ2-5; size: .; V: TRBV7-2; DNA: TGTGCCAGCAGCTTAGCCAGTTGGAGGGAGCAGTACTTC; CDR3: CASSLASWREQYF
D: .; J: TRBJ2-1; size: .; V: TRBV11-3; DNA: TGTGCCAGCAGCCCCATAGGGGGTAGCTCCTACAATGAGCAGTTCTTC; CDR3: CASSPIGGSSYNEQFF
D: .; J: TRBJ2-5; size: .; V: TRBV7-9; DNA: TGTGCCAGCAGCCCCACAGGGCAAGAGACCCAGTACTTC; CDR3: CASSPTGQETQYF
D: .; J: TRBJ2-7; size: .; V: TRBV27; DNA: TGTGCCAGCAGCCGGGCAGGGGCCTACGAGCAGTACTTC; CDR3: CASSRAGAYEQYF
D: TRBD2; J: TRBJ2-7; size: .; V: TRBV7-3; DNA: TGTGCCAGCAGCCGAGTGGCGGGAGGGCCCTACGAGCAGTACTTC; CDR3: CASSRVAGGPYEQYF
D: .; J: TRBJ1-5; size: .; V: TRBV2; DNA: TGTGCCAGCAGTGAAGGGGGAGGCAATCAGCCCCAGCATTTT; CDR3: CASSEGGGNQPQHF
D: .; J: TRBJ1-4; size: once; V: TRBV5-8; DNA: TGTGCCAGCAGCTTTCCAGGGCCGGCAACTAATGAAAAACTGTTTTTT; CDR3: CASSFPGPATNEKLFF
D: TRBD2; J: TRBJ2-7; size: .; V: TRBV9; DNA: TGTGCCAGCAGCGTAGGGGGGGGGATTTTCCTCCCCTACGAGCAGTACTTC; CDR3: CASSVGGGIFLPYEQYF
D: TRBD1; J: TRBJ1-1; size: .; V: TRBV9; DNA: TGTGCCAGCAGCCACCCTCTTGGGGACAGGGTCACTGAAGCTTTCTTT; CDR3: CASSHPLGDRVTEAFF
D: .; J: TRBJ2-5; size: .; V: TRBV5-1; DNA: TGCGCCAGCAGTCAGGGGCTGTTAGAGACCCAGTACTTC; CDR3: CASSQGLLETQYF
D: TRBD1; J: TRBJ1-1; size: few; V: TRBV11-2; DNA: TGTGCCAGCAGCTTTGCGGCAGGGGGTGGTAAGAACACTGAAGATTTCTTT; CDR3: CASSFAAGGGKNTEDFF
D: TRBD2; J: TRBJ2-1; size: .; V: TRBV30; DNA: TGTGCCTGGAGTGTAGCGGTGTTCCTAGCGGGAGGTGAGCAGTTCTTC; CDR3: CAWSVAVFLAGGEQFF
D: TRBD1; J: TRBJ1-1; size: .; V: TRBV29-1; DNA: TGCAGCGTCCAACAGGGGGGAACTGAAGCTTTCTTT; CDR3: CSVQQGGTEAFF
D: TRBD2; J: TRBJ2-1; size: .; V: TRBV5-4; DNA: TGTGCCAGCAGCCCAAGGCCCAGCGGGGGGACGAAAAGCTCCTACAATGAGCAGTTCTTC; CDR3: CASSPRPSGGTKSSYNEQFF
D: .; J: TRBJ2-5; size: once; V: TRBV7-6; DNA: TGTGCCAGCAGCGGAAGAGGGTTGGGGAGGAGAGAGACCCAGTACTTC; CDR3: CASSGRGLGRRETQYF
D: TRBD2; J: TRBJ2-2; size: once; V: TRBV5-1; DNA: TGCGCCAGCAGCTTGGGGACTAGCGGGATGACCGGGGAGCTGTTTTTT; CDR3: CASSLGTSGMTGELFF
D: TRBD2; J: TRBJ2-5; size: .; V: TRBV7-7; DNA: TGTGCTAGCAGCTTAGGAGCGGGGGGGCCGGAAGAGACCCAGTACTTC; CDR3: CASSLGAGGPEETQYF